These T cell receptor beta chains were read from a single sample in a study of cytomegalovirus exposure and HLA in healthy donors. The data were produced by immunoSEQ multiplex PCR, yet TCRdb's version contains in-frame clones alone and is incomplete. Here the sample spans approximately 130,000 clones, roughly 71% being singletons. The specimen sequenced was PBMCs. Source of these receptors: a woman in her thirties or forties in good health and CMV-seropositive. Each CDR3 is given with its conserved first and last residue. A D gene is named only where the DNA matches it firmly. Clone size, where shown, is once, few, many, or a class for clones that have expanded.

-	TRBJ2-1	TRBV7-2	-	CASSLLAVSYNEQFF	TGTGCCAGCAGCTTATTGGCGGTCTCCTACAATGAGCAGTTCTTC
-	TRBJ1-1	TRBV6-6	-	CASIAPGGPVNTEAFF	TGTGCCAGCATTGCCCCGGGAGGCCCTGTGAACACTGAAGCTTTCTTT
-	TRBJ2-7	TRBV30	-	CAWSVDSSYEQYF	TGTGCCTGGAGTGTAGACAGCTCCTACGAGCAGTACTTC
-	TRBJ1-2	TRBV2	-	CASNRAPNRDYGYTF	TGTGCCAGTAACCGAGCCCCGAACAGGGACTATGGCTACACCTTC
-	TRBJ1-1	TRBV6-5	-	CASSYADRLGTEAFF	TGTGCCAGCAGTTACGCGGACAGACTTGGGACTGAAGCTTTCTTT
-	TRBJ1-5	TRBV6-1	-	CASSEAEPRGLNQPQHF	TGTGCCAGCAGTGAAGCGGAACCCCGGGGACTCAATCAGCCCCAGCATTTT
-	TRBJ1-1	TRBV7-6	-	CASSPLPDKNTEAFF	TGTGCCAGCAGCCCTCTCCCCGACAAGAACACTGAAGCTTTCTTT
-	TRBJ1-2	TRBV5-6	TRBD1	CASSLDRGFYGYTF	TGTGCCAGCAGCTTGGACAGGGGGTTCTATGGCTACACCTTC
-	TRBJ1-2	TRBV4-3	TRBD1	CASSQDTRGSYGYTF	TGCGCCAGCAGCCAAGATACCAGGGGGAGTTATGGCTACACCTTC
few	TRBJ1-3	TRBV5-1	-	CASSLGALFSGNTIYF	TGCGCCAGCAGCTTAGGGGCGTTGTTCTCTGGAAACACCATATATTTT
once	TRBJ1-1	TRBV7-6	TRBD1	CASSLGQGNTEAFF	TGTGCCAGCAGCCTCGGACAGGGGAATACTGAAGCTTTCTTT
-	TRBJ2-5	TRBV4-2	-	CASSQAGREETQYF	TGTGCCAGCAGCCAAGCGGGCAGGGAAGAGACCCAGTACTTC
-	TRBJ1-4	TRBV18	-	CASSPRGTNEKLFF	TGTGCCAGCTCACCGCGGGGAACTAATGAAAAACTGTTTTTT
-	TRBJ2-1	TRBV27	TRBD2	CASSLTSGGISEQFF	TGTGCCAGCAGTCTTACTAGCGGGGGGATTAGTGAGCAGTTCTTC
once	TRBJ2-7	TRBV28	TRBD2	CASSPVREGPEQYF	TGTGCCAGCAGCCCCGTCCGGGAGGGACCGGAGCAGTACTTC
-	TRBJ1-2	TRBV18	-	CASSPGRTQGDGYTF	TGTGCCAGCTCACCAGGGCGGACCCAAGGGGATGGCTACACCTTC
-	TRBJ1-2	TRBV9	TRBD1	CASSETDRGGNYGYTF	TGTGCCAGCAGCGAGACTGACAGGGGTGGGAACTATGGCTACACCTTC
once	TRBJ2-1	TRBV5-6	TRBD2	CASSPSWGGDNEQFF	TGTGCCAGCAGCCCCTCCTGGGGGGGGGACAATGAGCAGTTCTTC
-	TRBJ2-3	TRBV11-3	TRBD2	CASSPGGTTDTQYF	TGTGCCAGCAGCCCCGGGGGGACCACAGATACGCAGTATTTT
-	TRBJ1-5	TRBV6-1	-	CASSDRGQNSNQPQHF	TGTGCCAGCAGTGACCGAGGCCAGAATAGCAATCAGCCCCAGCATTTT
-	TRBJ1-5	TRBV29-1	-	CSVEPFQGQPQHF	TGCAGCGTTGAACCCTTTCAGGGGCAGCCCCAGCATTTT
-	TRBJ2-2	TRBV7-3	TRBD2	CASRAGGGPTGELFF	TGTGCCAGCCGGGCGGGGGGAGGGCCCACCGGGGAGCTGTTTTTT
-	TRBJ1-2	TRBV6-6	-	CASSPGDLYGYTF	TGTGCCAGCAGTCCAGGGGATCTCTACGGCTACACCTTC